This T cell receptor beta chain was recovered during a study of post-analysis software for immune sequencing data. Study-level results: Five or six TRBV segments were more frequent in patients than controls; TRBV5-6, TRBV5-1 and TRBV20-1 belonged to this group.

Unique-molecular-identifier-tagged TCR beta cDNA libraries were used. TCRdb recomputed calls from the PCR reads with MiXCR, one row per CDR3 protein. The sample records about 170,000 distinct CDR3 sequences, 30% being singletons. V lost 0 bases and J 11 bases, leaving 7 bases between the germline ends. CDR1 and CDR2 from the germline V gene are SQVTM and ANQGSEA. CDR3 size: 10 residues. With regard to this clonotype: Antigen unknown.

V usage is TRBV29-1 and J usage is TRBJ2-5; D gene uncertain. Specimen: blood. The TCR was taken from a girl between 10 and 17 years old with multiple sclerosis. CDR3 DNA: TGCAGCGTTGAAGAGACGACACAGTACTTC. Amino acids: CSVEETTQYF. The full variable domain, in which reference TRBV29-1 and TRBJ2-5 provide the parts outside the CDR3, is SAVISQKPSRDICQRGTSLTIQCQVDSQVTMMFWYRQQPGQSLTLIATANQGSEATYESGFVIDKFPISRPNLTFSTLTVSNMSPEDSSIYLCSVEETTQYFGPGTRLLVL.